These 24 T cell receptor beta chains originate from one sample sequenced in a study of T-cell memory formation after mild COVID-19. TCRdb called the 5' RACE reads again in MiXCR, with one record for every CDR3 protein. In the table there are about 250,000 distinct CDR3 sequences, over 15% of which are singletons. Sequenced sample: PBMCs or a T cell subset sorted from them (not recorded which). The receptors were sampled from a man between 18 and 35 years old who had mild COVID-19 (a few samples of this study predate the infection). Cell type and time point are not known.

The rearrangement joins TRBV5-4 to TRBJ1-1; 8 bases are shared with TRBD1. In germline, CDR1 is SGHNT, CDR2 YYREEE (reference sequence). This CDR3 region has 13 residues. The V gene end was trimmed by 0 bases and the J gene end by 6 bases; junction bases not matched to a gene: 1. The CDR3 DNA sequence: TGTGCCAGCAGCTTGGACAGGGGGTCTGAAGCTTTCTTT. It is translated as CASSLDRGSEAFF.

J is TRBJ2-6 and V is TRBV10-3; perhaps TRBD2 as D (5 bases). Trimming stripped 4 bases from V and 0 bases from J, with 7 bases between. The CDR3 spans 15 residues. Germline values: CDR1 ENHRY, CDR2 SYGVKD. The CDR3 protein is CAISVGSSGANVLTF. The CDR3 bases are TGTGCCATCAGTGTGGGGAGCTCTGGGGCCAACGTCCTGACTTTC.

The chain links TRBV7-2 to TRBJ1-1; 9 bases match TRBD1. Germline loops: CDR1 SGHTA, CDR2 FQGNSA. V was pared by 4 bases and J by 2 bases, with 5 bases of the junction left unmatched. The CDR3 runs to 15 residues. The CDR3 protein is CASSSRGQGNTEAFF. The CDR3 region has the DNA TGTGCCAGCAGCTCACGGGGACAGGGTAACACTGAAGCTTTCTTT.

This clonotype has more than one count but fewer than ten. The V call is TRBV5-6, the J call TRBJ1-1, with 9 bases aligning to TRBD1. J gave up 5 bases and V 5 bases, and 7 bases lay outside the gene matches. The germline CDR1 and CDR2 sequences are SGHDT and YYEEEE. The CDR3 spans 14 residues. This CDR3 reads CASRRTGARTEAFF. The CDR3 DNA reads as TGTGCCAGCAGAAGGACAGGGGCGCGAACTGAAGCTTTCTTT. The whole variable domain, filled in from reference TRBV5-6 and TRBJ1-1, reads DAGVTQSPTHLIKTRGQQVTLRCSPKSGHDTVSWYQQALGQGPQFIFQYYEEEERQRGNFPDRFSGHQFPNYSSELNVNALLLGDSALYLCASRRTGARTEAFFGQGTRLTVV.

The DNA of the CDR3 is TGTGCCAGCAGAGAAACCGGACAGGGGGCGACAGCTTTCTTT. This gives the protein CASRETGQGATAFF. The rearrangement links TRBV7-9 to TRBJ1-1; 11 bases agree with TRBD1. The germline CDR1 and CDR2 sequences are SEHNR and FQNEAQ (reference sequence). This CDR3 spans 14 amino acids. Losses at the gene ends were 6 bases for V and 10 bases for J; bases not matched to a gene: 10.

For the CDR3, the DNA is TGTGCTAGTGGTTTGGTCGGGGGGCATTCGGCGTTCTTC. It is translated as CASGLVGGHSAFF. The chain couples TRBV12-5 to TRBJ2-1, with a possible D match to TRBD2 (7 bases). V was shortened by 0 bases and J by 15 bases, with 15 bases between the two germline ends. Germline V gives CDR1 LGHNT, CDR2 FRNRAP. The CDR3 contains 13 residues. Full variable domain (missing parts from reference TRBV12-5 and TRBJ2-1): DARVTQTPRHKVTEMGQEVTMRCQPILGHNTVFWYRQTMMQGLELLAYFRNRAPLDDSGMPKDRFSAEMPDATLATLKIQPSEPRDSAVYFCASGLVGGHSAFFGPGTRLTVL.

This clonotype appeared a few times. This chain uses TRBV27 with TRBJ1-2; 7 nucleotides agree with TRBD1. The CDR3 totals 15 residues. The V and J ends lost 5 bases and 8 bases, in that order; junction bases with no gene match: 14. Germline V gene sequence: CDR1 MNHEY, CDR2 SMNVEV (reference sequence). CDR3 residues: CASSPGGPVVGGYTF. CDR3 DNA: TGTGCCAGCAGTCCAGGGGGGCCCGTGGTCGGCGGCTACACCTTC.

The chain has TRBV2 and TRBJ2-3; 7 nucleotides agree with TRBD2. J was trimmed by 0 bases and V by 7 bases; bases with no gene match: 4. Germline loops: CDR1 SNHLY, CDR2 FYNNEI. This CDR3 has 14 residues. The CDR3 here is CASIRGVSTDTQYF. The CDR3 region has the DNA TGTGCCAGCATTCGGGGGGTTAGCACAGATACGCAGTATTTT.

Many counts were recorded for this clonotype. The chain has TRBV18 and TRBJ2-7; TRBD2 might be the D (5 bases). The CDR3 covers 14 residues. Germline CDR1 is KGHSH and CDR2 is LQKENI. The germline V and J ends were trimmed by 3 bases and 6 bases, with 15 bases remaining between them. CDR3 in amino acids: CASSPGVTLGEQYF. For the CDR3, the DNA is TGTGCCAGCTCACCCGGGGTGACGCTAGGCGAGCAGTACTTC.

The rearrangement joins TRBV12-5 to TRBJ2-3, with 10 bases that match TRBD1. In germline, CDR1 is LGHNT, CDR2 FRNRAP. V dropped 9 bases and J dropped 4; count of bases not matched to a gene: 4. CDR3 length equals 13 residues. The DNA for the CDR3 is TGTGCTAGCGACAGGGGGCCGGCAGATACGCAGTATTTT. Encoded protein: CASDRGPADTQYF.

The chain combines TRBV6-5 with TRBJ1-5, with a possible D match to TRBD1 (5 bases). From germline, CDR1 is MNHEY and CDR2 SVGAGI. The length of the CDR3 is 13 residues. V lost 5 bases to trimming and J lost 4 bases, with 9 bases between them. The CDR3: CASSGQPNQPQHF. The CDR3 DNA reads as TGTGCCAGCAGTGGACAACCAAATCAGCCCCAGCATTTT.

This clonotype has a handful of counts. The chain has TRBV12-3 or TRBV12-4 and TRBJ2-2, with TRBD1 matching 7 bases. V shed 5 bases, J shed 6 bases, and the junction held 9 bases outside the gene matches. This CDR3 spans 15 amino acids. The DNA for the CDR3 is TGTGCCAGCAGTCAAACAGGGGCTGCGGCCGGGGAGCTGTTTTTT. This codes for CASSQTGAAAGELFF.

This clonotype was found a few times. The chain uses TRBV5-1 and TRBJ1-1, with a tentative D call TRBD1 (6 bases). This CDR3 is built from 16 residues. CDR1 and CDR2 (germline): SGHRS, YFSETQ. Trimming took 3 bases from V and 1 from J, leaving 16 bases between them. This chain's CDR3 is CASSSPHETGNTEAFF. As DNA, the CDR3 is TGCGCCAGCAGCTCGCCCCACGAGACAGGGAACACTGAAGCTTTCTTT.

This clonotype showed up just a few times. The chain is built from TRBV4-1 and TRBJ2-1; 8 nucleotides match TRBD1. V gave up 0 bases and J gave up 7 bases; unmatched junction bases: 8. The germline CDR1 and CDR2 sequences are MGHRA and YSYEKL. The length of the CDR3 is 16 residues. CDR3 sequence (DNA): TGCGCCAGCAGCCAAGAGAAGGGACAGGCGGTGAATGAGCAGTTCTTC. It translates to CASSQEKGQAVNEQFF.

This clonotype showed up just a few times. The V and J genes are TRBV20-1 and TRBJ2-3, with D possibly called TRBD1 or TRBD2 (5 bases each). V lost 6 bases, J lost 10 bases, and 14 bases lay in between. The CDR3 runs to 11 residues. The germline CDR1 and CDR2 sequences are DFQATT and SNEGSKA (reference sequence). The chain's CDR3 is CSANTGPPQYF. The CDR3 DNA is TGCAGTGCCAATACGGGGCCGCCGCAGTATTTT.

The genes are TRBV19 and TRBJ2-1; D may be TRBD1 (5 bases). The V gene's germline CDR1 is LNHDA and CDR2 SQIVND (reference sequence). The V gene lost 6 bases and the J gene lost 0 bases, with 15 bases spanning the gap. CDR3 size: 16 residues. In nucleotides, the CDR3 is TGTGCCAGTAGCCCCCCCCGACAGAGCTCCTACAATGAGCAGTTCTTC. It encodes CASSPPRQSSYNEQFF. Full variable domain (outside the CDR3, taken from reference TRBV19 and TRBJ2-1): DGGITQSPKYLFRKEGQNVTLSCEQNLNHDAMYWYRQDPGQGLRLIYYSQIVNDFQKGDIAEGYSVSREKKESFPLTVTSAQKNPTAFYLCASSPPRQSSYNEQFFGPGTRLTVL.

This clonotype was found a few times. V and J are TRBV7-7 and TRBJ2-3; D is possibly TRBD1 (5 bases). This CDR3 contains 13 residues. Germline CDR1 SSHAT, CDR2 FNYEAQ (reference sequence). With 8 bases removed from V and 6 bases from J, the gap between germline ends came to 15 bases. Here the CDR3 reads CASHRLGADTQYF. In DNA, the CDR3 is TGTGCCAGCCACAGGCTGGGCGCGGATACGCAGTATTTT.

This sequence joins TRBV9 and TRBJ2-7; TRBD1 agrees at 7 bases. Germline lookup yields CDR1 SGDLS and CDR2 YYNGEE. The CDR3 length is 15 residues. Losses at the gene ends were 4 bases for V and 6 bases for J; bases not matched to a gene: 13. For the CDR3, the DNA is TGTGCCAGCAGCCCTCGACAGGGTACTTCTGGCGAGCAGTACTTC. Translating gives CASSPRQGTSGEQYF.

V is TRBV7-9 and J is TRBJ1-2; TRBD1 aligns across 8 bases. V trimming: 5 bases; J trimming: 4 bases; junction bases outside the gene matches: 9. CDR3 size: 15 residues. From germline, CDR1 is SEHNR and CDR2 FQNEAQ (reference sequence). Written as DNA, the CDR3 is TGTGCCAGCAGCCACCGGGACAGGCCCGGCTATGGCTACACCTTC. It encodes CASSHRDRPGYGYTF.

The chain combines TRBV5-1 with TRBJ2-3; 10 nucleotides line up with TRBD2. The CDR3 covers 16 residues. V trimming: 0 bases; J trimming: 1 base; junction bases outside the gene matches: 2. The germline V gene has CDR1 SGHRS and CDR2 YFSETQ. This CDR3 is CASSLELAGGTDTQYF. CDR3 nucleotide sequence: TGCGCCAGCAGCTTGGAGCTAGCGGGGGGCACAGATACGCAGTATTTT.

This clonotype was seen a handful of times. This chain links TRBV9 with TRBJ1-4; D perhaps matches TRBD1 (6 bases). V was shortened by 3 bases and J by 7 bases, with 16 bases between the two germline ends. In germline, CDR1 is SGDLS, CDR2 YYNGEE. CDR3 length: 15 amino acids. CDR3 bases: TGTGCCAGCAGCGCGCACCCGACAGGAGGTGAAAAACTGTTTTTT. Translating it yields CASSAHPTGGEKLFF.

There are many counts of this clonotype. The V and J genes are TRBV4-3 and TRBJ2-7; maybe TRBD1 (6 bases). Trimming cost V 3 bases and J 3 bases, with 12 bases left between them. The CDR3 totals 14 residues. The germline V gene has CDR1 LGHNA and CDR2 YSLEER. The DNA for the CDR3 is TGCGCCAGCAGCCAGGGCCTGGACAGCTACGAGCAGTACTTC. This codes for CASSQGLDSYEQYF.

In this sample, this clonotype turned up a few times. The CDR3 is CSARDVTGTQYF. CDR3 DNA sequence: TGCAGTGCTAGAGATGTAACCGGGACGCAGTATTTT. The chain links TRBV20-1 to TRBJ2-3; D gene uncertain. V was cut by 0 bases and J by 9 bases, with 10 bases left in between. CDR1 and CDR2 (germline): DFQATT, SNEGSKA (reference sequence). This CDR3 spans 12 amino acids.

The chain uses TRBV20-1 and TRBJ2-7; the D is unclear. Trimming cost V 2 bases and J 0 bases, with 11 bases left between them. CDR1 is DFQATT and CDR2 is SNEGSKA in the germline V gene (reference sequence). The CDR3 totals 14 residues. DNA of the CDR3: TGCAGTGCTAGAATTGCTAGGAGCTCCTACGAGCAGTACGTC. Protein sequence: CSARIARSSYEQYV.